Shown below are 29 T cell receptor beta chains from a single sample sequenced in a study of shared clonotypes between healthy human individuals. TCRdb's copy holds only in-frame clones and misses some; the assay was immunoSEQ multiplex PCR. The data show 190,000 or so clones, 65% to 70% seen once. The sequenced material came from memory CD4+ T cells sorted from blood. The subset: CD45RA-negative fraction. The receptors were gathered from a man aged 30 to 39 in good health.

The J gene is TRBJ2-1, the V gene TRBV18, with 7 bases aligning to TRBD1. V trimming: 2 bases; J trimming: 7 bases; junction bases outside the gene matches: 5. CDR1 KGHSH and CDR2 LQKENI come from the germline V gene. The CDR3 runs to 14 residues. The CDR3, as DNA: TGTGCCAGCTCACCAAGACAGGGTACAAATGAGCAGTTCTTC. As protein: CASSPRQGTNEQFF.

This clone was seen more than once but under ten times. Here the CDR3 DNA reads TGTGCCAGCAACCCAATTCGGACAGACATCTCCTACGAGCAGTACTTC. This translates into CASNPIRTDISYEQYF. V usage is TRBV11-2 and J usage is TRBJ2-7, with D maybe TRBD1 (6 bases). The CDR3 is 16 residues long. Germline CDR1 SGHAT, CDR2 FQNNGV. Deletions cut 7 bases from V and 0 bases from J, with 19 bases between.

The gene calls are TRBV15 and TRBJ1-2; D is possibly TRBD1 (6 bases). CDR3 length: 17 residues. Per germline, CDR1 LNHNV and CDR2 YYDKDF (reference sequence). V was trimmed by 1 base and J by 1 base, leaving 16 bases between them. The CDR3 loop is CATSRGEGGQINYGYTF. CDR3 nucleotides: TGTGCCACCAGCAGAGGCGAGGGGGGACAAATTAACTATGGCTACACCTTC.

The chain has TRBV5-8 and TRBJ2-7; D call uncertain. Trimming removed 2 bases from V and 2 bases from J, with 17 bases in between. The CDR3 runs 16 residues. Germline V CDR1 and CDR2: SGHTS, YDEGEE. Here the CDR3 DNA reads TGTGCCAGCAGCTTTTCGCGCGGCCGGCCGACCTACGAGCAGTACTTC. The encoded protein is CASSFSRGRPTYEQYF.

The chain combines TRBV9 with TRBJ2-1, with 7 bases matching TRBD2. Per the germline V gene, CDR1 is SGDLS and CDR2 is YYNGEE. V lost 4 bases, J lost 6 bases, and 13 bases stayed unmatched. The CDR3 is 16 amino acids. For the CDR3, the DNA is TGTGCCAGCAGCCCCTCCCTTATGGCGGGAGTCAATGAGCAGTTCTTC. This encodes CASSPSLMAGVNEQFF. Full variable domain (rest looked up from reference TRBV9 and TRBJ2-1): DSGVTQTPKHLITATGQRVTLRCSPRSGDLSVYWYQQSLDQGLQFLIQYYNGEERAKGNILERFSAQQFPDLHSELNLSSLELGDSALYFCASSPSLMAGVNEQFFGPGTRLTVL.

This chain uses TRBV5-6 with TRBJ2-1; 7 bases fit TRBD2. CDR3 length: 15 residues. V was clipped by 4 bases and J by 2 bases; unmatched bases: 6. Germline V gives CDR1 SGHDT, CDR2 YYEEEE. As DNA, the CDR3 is TGTGCCAGCAGCGTCGACGGGAGGCCCTACAATGAGCAGTTCTTC. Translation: CASSVDGRPYNEQFF.

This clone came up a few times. In DNA form, the CDR3 reads TGTGCCAGCAGCCCGAAAGAGACTAGCGGGAGAGACAATGAGCAGTTCTTC. Its protein is CASSPKETSGRDNEQFF. The chain combines TRBV7-2 with TRBJ2-1; the match to TRBD2 covers 12 bases. The CDR3 totals 17 residues. The J segment lost 5 bases and the V segment lost 5 bases, leaving 10 bases of the junction unmatched. CDR1 SGHTA and CDR2 FQGNSA come from the germline V gene. Drawing the rest from reference TRBV7-2 and TRBJ2-1, the complete variable domain is GAGVSQSPSNKVTEKGKDVELRCDPISGHTALYWYRQSLGQGLEFLIYFQGNSAPDKSGLPSDRFSAERTGGSVSTLTIQRTQQEDSAVYLCASSPKETSGRDNEQFFGPGTRLTVL.

The DNA for the CDR3 is TGTGCCAGCAGCGTAGAAATGAACAGGGATGAAGCTTTCTTT. Its translation: CASSVEMNRDEAFF. The V gene is TRBV9, the J gene TRBJ1-1; D might be TRBD1 (6 bases). The CDR3 has 14 residues. V was shortened by 0 bases and J by 7 bases, with 13 bases between the two germline ends. Germline CDR1 is SGDLS and CDR2 is YYNGEE.

CDR3 nucleotides: TGCGCCAGCAGCTTGTTAAGTCCCTACGAGCAGTACTTC. Residues: CASSLLSPYEQYF. The V and J genes are TRBV5-1 and TRBJ2-7; D unclear. The germline V and J ends were trimmed by 1 base and 2 bases, with 7 bases remaining between them. The CDR3 contains 13 residues. Germline V gives CDR1 SGHRS, CDR2 YFSETQ.

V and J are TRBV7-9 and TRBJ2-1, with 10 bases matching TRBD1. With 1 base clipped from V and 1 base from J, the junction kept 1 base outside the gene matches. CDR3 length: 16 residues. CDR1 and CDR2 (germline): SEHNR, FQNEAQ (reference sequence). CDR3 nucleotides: TGTGCCAGCAGCTTAGGGGACAGGGGTTCCTACAATGAGCAGTTCTTC. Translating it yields CASSLGDRGSYNEQFF.

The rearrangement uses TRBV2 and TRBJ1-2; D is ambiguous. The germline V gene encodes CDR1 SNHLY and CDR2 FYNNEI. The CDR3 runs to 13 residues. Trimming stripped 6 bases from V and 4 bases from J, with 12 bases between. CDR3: CASSVDGPYGYTF. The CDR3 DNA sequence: TGTGCCAGCAGCGTTGACGGGCCCTATGGCTACACCTTC. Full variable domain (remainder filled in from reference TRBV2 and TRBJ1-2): EPEVTQTPSHQVTQMGQEVILRCVPISNHLYFYWYRQILGQKVEFLVSFYNNEISEKSEIFDDQFSVERPDGSNFTLKIRSTKLEDSAMYFCASSVDGPYGYTFGSGTRLTVV.

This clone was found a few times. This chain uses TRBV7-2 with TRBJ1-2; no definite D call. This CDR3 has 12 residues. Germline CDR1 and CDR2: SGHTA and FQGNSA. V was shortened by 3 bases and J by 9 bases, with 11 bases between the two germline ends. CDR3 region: CASSFGAASYTF. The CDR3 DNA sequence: TGTGCCAGCAGCTTCGGCGCAGCGAGCTACACCTTC.

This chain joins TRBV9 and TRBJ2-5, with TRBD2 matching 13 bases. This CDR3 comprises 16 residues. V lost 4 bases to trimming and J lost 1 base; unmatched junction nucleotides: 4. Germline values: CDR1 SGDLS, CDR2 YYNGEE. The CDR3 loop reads CASSPGLAGAQETQYF. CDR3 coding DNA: TGTGCCAGCAGCCCTGGACTAGCGGGGGCCCAAGAGACCCAGTACTTC.

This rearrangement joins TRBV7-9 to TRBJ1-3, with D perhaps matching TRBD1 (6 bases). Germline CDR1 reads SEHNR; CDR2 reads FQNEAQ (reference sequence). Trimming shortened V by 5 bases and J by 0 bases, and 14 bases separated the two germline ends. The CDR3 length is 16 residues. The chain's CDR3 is CASSPSQGFSGNTIYF. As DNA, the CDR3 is TGTGCCAGCAGCCCATCACAGGGATTCTCTGGAAACACCATATATTTT.

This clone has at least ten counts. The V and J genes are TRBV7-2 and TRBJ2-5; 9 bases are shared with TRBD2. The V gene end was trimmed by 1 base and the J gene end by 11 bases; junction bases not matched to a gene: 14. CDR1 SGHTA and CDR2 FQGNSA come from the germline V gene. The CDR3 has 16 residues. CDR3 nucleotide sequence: TGTGCCAGCAGCTTAGAACGGGGGGTTAGCGGGAGAGGGCAGTACTTC. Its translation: CASSLERGVSGRGQYF.

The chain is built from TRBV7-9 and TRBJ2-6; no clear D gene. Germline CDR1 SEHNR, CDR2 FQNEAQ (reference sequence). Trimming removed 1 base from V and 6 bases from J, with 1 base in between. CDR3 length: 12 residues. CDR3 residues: CASSLEANVLTF. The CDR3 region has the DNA TGTGCCAGCAGCTTAGAGGCCAACGTCCTGACTTTC. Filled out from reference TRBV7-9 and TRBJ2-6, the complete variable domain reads DTGVSQNPRHKITKRGQNVTFRCDPISEHNRLYWYRQTLGQGPEFLTYFQNEAQLEKSRLLSDRFSAERPKGSFSTLEIQRTEQGDSAMYLCASSLEANVLTFGAGSRLTVL.

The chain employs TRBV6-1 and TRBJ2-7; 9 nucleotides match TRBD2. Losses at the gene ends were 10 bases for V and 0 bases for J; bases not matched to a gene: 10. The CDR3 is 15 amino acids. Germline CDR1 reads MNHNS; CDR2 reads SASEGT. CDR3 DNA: TGTGCCACCCCGGGACTAGCAGCAAACTCCTACGAGCAGTACTTC. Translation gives CATPGLAANSYEQYF.

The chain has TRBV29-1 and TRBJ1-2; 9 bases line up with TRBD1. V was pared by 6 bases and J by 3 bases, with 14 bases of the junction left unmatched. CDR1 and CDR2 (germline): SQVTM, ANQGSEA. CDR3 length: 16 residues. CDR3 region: CSVPGQGEGGDYGYTF. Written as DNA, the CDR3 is TGCAGCGTCCCGGGACAGGGAGAAGGGGGAGACTATGGCTACACCTTC.

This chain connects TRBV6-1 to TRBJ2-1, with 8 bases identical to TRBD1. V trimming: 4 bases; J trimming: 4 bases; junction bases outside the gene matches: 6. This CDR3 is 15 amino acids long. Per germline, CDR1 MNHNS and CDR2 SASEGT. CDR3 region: CASSVPGQAYNEQFF. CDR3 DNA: TGTGCCAGCAGTGTCCCGGGACAGGCATACAATGAGCAGTTCTTC.

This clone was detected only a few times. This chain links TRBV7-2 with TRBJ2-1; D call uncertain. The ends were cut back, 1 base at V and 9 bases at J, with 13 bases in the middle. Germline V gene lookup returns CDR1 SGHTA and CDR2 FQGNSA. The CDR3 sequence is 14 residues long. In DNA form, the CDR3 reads TGTGCCAGCAGCTTAGTCTTTGGGTCTAGTGAGCAGTTCTTC. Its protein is CASSLVFGSSEQFF.

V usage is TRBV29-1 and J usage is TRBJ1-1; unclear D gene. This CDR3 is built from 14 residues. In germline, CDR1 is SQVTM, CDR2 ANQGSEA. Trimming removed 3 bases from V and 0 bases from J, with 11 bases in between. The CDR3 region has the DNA TGCAGCGTTGACCCCGATATTATGAACACTGAAGCTTTCTTT. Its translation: CSVDPDIMNTEAFF.

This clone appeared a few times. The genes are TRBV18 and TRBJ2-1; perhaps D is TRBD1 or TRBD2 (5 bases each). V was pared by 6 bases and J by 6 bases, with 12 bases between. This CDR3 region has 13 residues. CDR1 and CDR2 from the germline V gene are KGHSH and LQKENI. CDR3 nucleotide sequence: TGTGCCAGCTCTTCGCCGGGGCTCAATGAGCAGTTCTTC. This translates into CASSSPGLNEQFF.

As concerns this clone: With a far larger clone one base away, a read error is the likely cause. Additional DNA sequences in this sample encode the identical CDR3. CDR3 coding DNA: TGTGCCAGCAGCCATCAATCCGCGAGGGGGAAGCAGTTCTTC. Protein sequence: CASSHQSARGKQFF. The chain recombines TRBV5-4 with TRBJ2-1, with D tentatively TRBD1 (6 bases). Germline V lookup: CDR1 SGHNT, CDR2 YYREEE (reference sequence). CDR3 size: 14 residues. The V gene lost 4 bases and the J gene lost 11 bases, with 19 bases spanning the gap.

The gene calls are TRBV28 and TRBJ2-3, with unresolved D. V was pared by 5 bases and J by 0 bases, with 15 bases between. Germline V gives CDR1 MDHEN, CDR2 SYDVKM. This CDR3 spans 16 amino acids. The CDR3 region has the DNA TGTGCCAGCAGTCCCCGGTGGGGTGTAAGCACAGATACGCAGTATTTT. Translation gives CASSPRWGVSTDTQYF. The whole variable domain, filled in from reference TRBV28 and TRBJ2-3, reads DVKVTQSSRYLVKRTGEKVFLECVQDMDHENMFWYRQDPGLGLRLIYFSYDVKMKEKGDIPEGYSVSREKKERFSLILESASTNQTSMYLCASSPRWGVSTDTQYFGPGTRLTVL.

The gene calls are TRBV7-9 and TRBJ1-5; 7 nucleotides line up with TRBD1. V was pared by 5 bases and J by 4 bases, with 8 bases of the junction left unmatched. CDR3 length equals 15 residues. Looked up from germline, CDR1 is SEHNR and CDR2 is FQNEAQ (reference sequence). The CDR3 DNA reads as TGTGCCAGCAGCCTTTGGACAGGCGTAAATCAGCCCCAGCATTTT. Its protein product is CASSLWTGVNQPQHF.

In DNA form, the CDR3 reads TGTGCCAGCAGTGATTATAGCAGGGCCAATGAGCAGTTCTTC. Protein sequence: CASSDYSRANEQFF. This chain joins TRBV2 and TRBJ2-1; maybe TRBD1 (5 bases). Trimming took 3 bases from V and 6 from J, leaving 12 bases between them. The CDR3 covers 14 residues. Germline values: CDR1 SNHLY, CDR2 FYNNEI. Combining the CDR3 with reference TRBV2 and TRBJ2-1 gives the whole variable domain EPEVTQTPSHQVTQMGQEVILRCVPISNHLYFYWYRQILGQKVEFLVSFYNNEISEKSEIFDDQFSVERPDGSNFTLKIRSTKLEDSAMYFCASSDYSRANEQFFGPGTRLTVL.

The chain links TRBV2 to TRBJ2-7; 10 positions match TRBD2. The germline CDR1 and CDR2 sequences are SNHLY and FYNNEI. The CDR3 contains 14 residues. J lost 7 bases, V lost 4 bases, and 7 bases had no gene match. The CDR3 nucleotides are TGTGCCAGCAGTGTACGGCTAGCGGGAGTAGAGCAGTACTTC. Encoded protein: CASSVRLAGVEQYF. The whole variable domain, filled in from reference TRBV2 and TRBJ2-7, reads EPEVTQTPSHQVTQMGQEVILRCVPISNHLYFYWYRQILGQKVEFLVSFYNNEISEKSEIFDDQFSVERPDGSNFTLKIRSTKLEDSAMYFCASSVRLAGVEQYFGPGTRLTVT.

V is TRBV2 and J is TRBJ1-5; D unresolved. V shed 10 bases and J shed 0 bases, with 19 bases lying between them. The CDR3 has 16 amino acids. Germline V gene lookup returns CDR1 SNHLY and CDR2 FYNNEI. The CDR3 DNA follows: TGTGCCACCTGTACTGACTGCTATCATAGCAATCAGCCCCAGCATTTT. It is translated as CATCTDCYHSNQPQHF.

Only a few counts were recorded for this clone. The CDR3 protein is CASSGLGDDAWAPGELFF. CDR3 nucleotide sequence: TGTGCCAGCAGCGGCCTCGGCGATGACGCGTGGGCCCCCGGGGAGCTGTTTTTT. The chain combines TRBV7-2 with TRBJ2-2; unclear D gene. With 5 bases removed from V and 6 bases from J, the gap between germline ends came to 25 bases. This CDR3 region has 18 residues. Per germline, CDR1 SGHTA and CDR2 FQGNSA.